This T cell receptor (beta chain) emerged from a study of OX40 agonist ivuxolimab in advanced cancers. Some background on the complete study: Ivuxolimab, which targeted the costimulatory receptor OX40 (CD134), was an agonistic, fully human IgG2 monoclonal antibody. Intravenous ivuxolimab was administered to patients every 2 weeks at six dose levels: 0.01, 0.1, 0.3, 1.5, 3 and 10 mg/kg. Among the 52 dose-escalation patients, about 19 had hepatocellular carcinoma, roughly 15 melanoma, 9 renal cell carcinoma and 9 head and neck cancer. The dose-escalation cohort was approximately 83% male with a mean age of roughly 60 years, ranging from roughly 20 to 80. Prior anti-PD-1, anti-PD-L1 or anti-CTLA-4 therapy was permitted, and checkpoint inhibitors had been received by approximately 39% of dose-escalation patients. Partial responses were achieved by three dose-escalation patients, of whom one had hepatocellular carcinoma and two had cutaneous melanoma. The purpose of peripheral TCRbeta sequencing was to test whether ivuxolimab changed TCR sequence diversity and led to clonal T-cell expansion. The paper covers the monotherapy dose-escalation part of the phase I ivuxolimab trial, which included N of about 56 patients. The paper's findings and limits, for the study overall: On average, CD8+ T cells showed more expanded clones than CD4+ T cells after ivuxolimab. Clonal expansion of both CD4+ and CD8+ blood T cells was observed from baseline to week 6 at doses 0.1 to 3.0 mg/kg. In the 0.1-3.0 mg/kg groups, partial responders were among the patients with the lowest normalized peripheral clonal expansion, particularly in CD8+ T cells. Which antigens the clonally expanded peripheral T cells were specific for was not determined. Low levels of normalized T-cell clonal expansion were also seen in some nonresponding patients.

The CDR3 measures 14 amino acids from cysteine to phenylalanine. The only DNA kept is the CDR3, 42 bases in frame from the first base. V and J are trimmed by 3 bases and 4 bases, and the gene matches miss 3 bases of the junction. The germline V gene supplies CDR1 MDHEN and CDR2 SYDVKM. Turning to this clone: The clone's antigen remains unknown. No base qualities exist here, and no much larger clone lies one base off it.

Patients with autoimmune disease history or receiving systemic immunosuppression were excluded from the trial. Peripheral blood for TCR sequencing was drawn from every dose cohort at baseline, at cycle 4 day 1 and at cycle 7 day 1. Samples came from an open-label, multicenter, first-in-human phase I dose-escalation trial of ivuxolimab. The trial enrolled adults with locally advanced or metastatic head and neck squamous cell, hepatocellular, melanoma or renal cell carcinoma. Before TCR sequencing, CD4+ T cells and CD8+ T cells were sorted from peripheral blood as separate populations. For sequencing of the TCRbeta CDR3 region, genomic DNA was extracted from the sorted cells. TCRbeta CDR3 regions were sequenced using the immunoSEQ Assay. What TCRdb holds here is the immuneACCESS table cut down to in-frame rearrangements. Part of the clones is not present; checked against another copy, under half of the missing clones reflect an unresolved V gene, and the others are unexplained. The sample yields tens of thousands of clones; approximately 90% were counted once. The ten largest clones take up 52% of the sample.

The chain uses TRBV28 and TRBJ1-1; the junction holds 9 bases that match TRBD1. The starting material was CD4+ or CD8+ T cells sorted from blood, obtained in a trial of the OX40 agonist ivuxolimab. The TCR originated in an adult with an advanced solid tumor such as melanoma, head and neck, liver or kidney cancer. The CDR3 corresponds to CASSFRDRVTEAFF. The DNA reads TGTGCCAGCAGTTTCCGGGACAGGGTCACTGAAGCTTTCTTT.